One sample yielded the 9 T cell receptor beta chains listed below, sequenced in a study of beta chain features in type 1 diabetes. Investigators reverse transcribed all isolated RNA, so they sequenced expressed TCRB transcripts. Produced via immunoSEQ multiplex PCR; TCRdb's table is partial and in-frame only. The sample comprises some 270,000 clones, under 8.5% of which are singletons, and over 0.8% rests with the top ten. The sequenced material came from central memory CD4+ T cells from blood. Receptors were obtained from a woman aged 18-29 years in good health.

The sample holds a few counts of this clone. This sequence joins TRBV27 and TRBJ1-2, with TRBD1 as a possible D gene (6 bases). Per the germline V gene, CDR1 is MNHEY and CDR2 is SMNVEV (reference sequence). The CDR3 totals 13 residues. V lost 5 bases, J lost 7 bases, and 14 bases lay in between. The CDR3 DNA is TGTGCCAGCAGTAGGGGGTCTATAGGTGGCTACACCTTC. Protein product: CASSRGSIGGYTF.

The J gene is TRBJ2-1, the V gene TRBV4-1; 8 nucleotides line up with TRBD1. V shed 3 bases, J shed 6 bases, and the junction held 16 bases outside the gene matches. Germline CDR1 reads MGHRA; CDR2 reads YSYEKL. The CDR3 totals 18 residues. The CDR3 here is CASSHAPSRGQVSNEQFF. The CDR3 nucleotides read TGCGCCAGCAGCCACGCACCCTCAAGGGGACAGGTTTCCAATGAGCAGTTCTTC.

This clone was picked up many times. The chain recombines TRBV10-3 with TRBJ1-2; 8 nucleotides align to TRBD1. The junction had 6 bases not matched to a gene; V was cut back by 10 bases and J by 2 bases. The CDR3 is made up of 13 amino acids. Germline values: CDR1 ENHRY, CDR2 SYGVKD. This chain's CDR3 is CATGQGFNYGYTF. The DNA of the CDR3 is TGTGCCACCGGACAGGGCTTCAACTATGGCTACACCTTC.

This clone was seen more than once but under ten times. The rearrangement joins TRBV30 to TRBJ2-5; 9 bases fit TRBD2. Near its end, the DNA agrees better with TRBJ2-7, so the J call may be wrong. Germline V lookup: CDR1 GTSNPN, CDR2 SVGIG (reference sequence). CDR3 length equals 14 residues. CDR3 sequence reads: CAWAPAGGTYEQYF. CDR3 sequence (DNA): TGTGCCTGGGCACCAGCGGGAGGCACCTACGAGCAGTACTTC.

The V call is TRBV7-2, the J call TRBJ1-6, with 8 bases matching TRBD1. This CDR3 is 15 amino acids long. The J segment lost 7 bases and the V segment lost 5 bases, leaving 7 bases of the junction unmatched. The V gene's germline CDR1 is SGHTA and CDR2 FQGNSA. CDR3 sequence: CASSARTGRNSPLHF. The CDR3 DNA reads as TGTGCCAGCAGCGCCCGGACAGGGCGGAATTCACCCCTCCACTTT.

This clone was found a few times. The CDR3 DNA reads as TGTGCCAGCAGCTCCCCCCGCGGGAGGGACGAGCAGTACTTC. This encodes CASSSPRGRDEQYF. The gene calls are TRBV7-2 and TRBJ2-7, with 9 bases that match TRBD2. J gave up 5 bases and V 4 bases, and 6 bases lay outside the gene matches. This CDR3 comprises 14 residues. Germline V lookup: CDR1 SGHTA, CDR2 FQGNSA. The whole variable domain, filled in from reference TRBV7-2 and TRBJ2-7, reads GAGVSQSPSNKVTEKGKDVELRCDPISGHTALYWYRQSLGQGLEFLIYFQGNSAPDKSGLPSDRFSAERTGGSVSTLTIQRTQQEDSAVYLCASSSPRGRDEQYFGPGTRLTVT.

Many counts were recorded for this clone. V usage is TRBV28 and J usage is TRBJ1-2; 8 nucleotides line up with TRBD1. This CDR3 comprises 15 residues. The germline V gene encodes CDR1 MDHEN and CDR2 SYDVKM. V gave up 8 bases and J gave up 6 bases; unmatched junction bases: 14. For the CDR3, the DNA is TGTGCCAGCTCCCCCGGGACAGGTAGTTCCCATGGCTACACCTTC. Amino acid sequence: CASSPGTGSSHGYTF.

The chain combines TRBV30 with TRBJ1-2; D may be TRBD1 (5 bases). Germline V gives CDR1 GTSNPN, CDR2 SVGIG (reference sequence). Trimming removed 0 bases at V and 1 base at J, with 12 bases between. The CDR3 contains 15 residues. The CDR3 loop is CAWSVSATVNYGYTF. DNA of the CDR3: TGTGCCTGGAGTGTCTCAGCGACAGTTAACTATGGCTACACCTTC.

This chain uses TRBV7-3 with TRBJ2-1; tentatively, D is TRBD1 or TRBD2 (5 bases each). Germline V CDR1 and CDR2: SGHTA, FQGTGA. V was clipped by 4 bases and J by 2 bases, with 12 bases between them. The CDR3 sequence is 15 residues long. The CDR3 region has the DNA TGTGCCAGCAGCTCAGGGACGTTGACCTACAATGAGCAGTTCTTC. It encodes CASSSGTLTYNEQFF.